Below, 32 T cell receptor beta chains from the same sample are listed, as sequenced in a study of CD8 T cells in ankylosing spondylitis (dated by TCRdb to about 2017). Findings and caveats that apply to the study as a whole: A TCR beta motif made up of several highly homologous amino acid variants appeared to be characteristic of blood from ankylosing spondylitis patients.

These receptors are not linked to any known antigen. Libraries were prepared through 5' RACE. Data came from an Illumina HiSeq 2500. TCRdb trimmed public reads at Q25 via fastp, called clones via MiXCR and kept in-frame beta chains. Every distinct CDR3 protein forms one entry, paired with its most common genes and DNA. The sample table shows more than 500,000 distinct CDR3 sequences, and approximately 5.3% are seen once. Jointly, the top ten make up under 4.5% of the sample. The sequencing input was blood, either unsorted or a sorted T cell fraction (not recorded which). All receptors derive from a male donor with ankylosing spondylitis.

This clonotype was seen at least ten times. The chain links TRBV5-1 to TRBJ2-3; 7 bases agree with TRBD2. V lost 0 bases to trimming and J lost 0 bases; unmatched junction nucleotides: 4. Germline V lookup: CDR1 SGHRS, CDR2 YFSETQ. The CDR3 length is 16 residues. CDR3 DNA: TGCGCCAGCAGCTTGGGGGACTATCCTAGCACAGATACGCAGTATTTT. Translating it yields CASSLGDYPSTDTQYF. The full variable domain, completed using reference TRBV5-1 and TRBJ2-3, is KAGVTQTPRYLIKTRGQQVTLSCSPISGHRSVSWYQQTPGQGLQFLFEYFSETQRNKGNFPGRFSGRQFSNSRSEMNVSTLELGDSALYLCASSLGDYPSTDTQYFGPGTRLTVL.

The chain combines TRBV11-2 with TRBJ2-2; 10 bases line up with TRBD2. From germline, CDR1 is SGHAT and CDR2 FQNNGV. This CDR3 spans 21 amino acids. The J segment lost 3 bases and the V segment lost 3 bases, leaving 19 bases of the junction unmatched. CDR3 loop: CASSLPPGGALAGVDTGELFF. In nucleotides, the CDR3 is TGTGCCAGCAGCTTGCCGCCGGGGGGAGCCCTAGCGGGAGTGGACACCGGGGAGCTGTTTTTT. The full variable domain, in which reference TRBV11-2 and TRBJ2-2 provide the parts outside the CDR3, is EAGVAQSPRYKIIEKRQSVAFWCNPISGHATLYWYQQILGQGPKLLIQFQNNGVVDDSQLPKDRFSAERLKGVDSTLKIQPAKLEDSAVYLCASSLPPGGALAGVDTGELFFGEGSRLTVL.

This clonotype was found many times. The CDR3 DNA sequence: TGCGCCAGCAGCTTGAACCGGGGTAGCACAGATACGCAGTATTTT. Encoded protein: CASSLNRGSTDTQYF. The chain is built from TRBV5-1 and TRBJ2-3; the D gene is possibly TRBD2 (5 bases). Germline V gene lookup returns CDR1 SGHRS and CDR2 YFSETQ. This CDR3 spans 15 amino acids. V lost 1 base, J lost 0 bases, and 9 bases lay in between.

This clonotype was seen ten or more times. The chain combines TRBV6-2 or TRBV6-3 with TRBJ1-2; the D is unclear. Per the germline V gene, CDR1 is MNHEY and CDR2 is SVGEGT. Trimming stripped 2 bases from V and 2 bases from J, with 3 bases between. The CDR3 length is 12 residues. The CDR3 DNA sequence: TGTGCCAGCAGTTACAGAAACTATGGCTACACCTTC. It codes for CASSYRNYGYTF.

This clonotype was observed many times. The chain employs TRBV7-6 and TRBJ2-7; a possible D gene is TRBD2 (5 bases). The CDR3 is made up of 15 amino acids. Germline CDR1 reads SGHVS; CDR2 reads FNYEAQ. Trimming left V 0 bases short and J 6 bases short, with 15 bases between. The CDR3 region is CASSLALPLEGEQYF. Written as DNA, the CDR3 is TGTGCCAGCAGCTTAGCGCTTCCCCTTGAGGGCGAGCAGTACTTC.

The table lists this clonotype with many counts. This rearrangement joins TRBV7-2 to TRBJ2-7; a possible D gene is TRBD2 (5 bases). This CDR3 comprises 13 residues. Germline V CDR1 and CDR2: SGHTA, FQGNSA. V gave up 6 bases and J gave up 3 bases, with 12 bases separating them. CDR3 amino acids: CASRLTGIYEQYF. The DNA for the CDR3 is TGTGCCAGCAGGCTCACGGGAATCTACGAGCAGTACTTC.

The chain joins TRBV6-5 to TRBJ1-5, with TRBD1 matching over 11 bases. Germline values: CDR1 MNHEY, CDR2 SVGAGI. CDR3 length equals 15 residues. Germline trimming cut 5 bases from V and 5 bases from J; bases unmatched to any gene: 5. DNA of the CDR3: TGTGCCAGCAGTAACCGGGACAGGGGGGATCAGCCCCAGCATTTT. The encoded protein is CASSNRDRGDQPQHF.

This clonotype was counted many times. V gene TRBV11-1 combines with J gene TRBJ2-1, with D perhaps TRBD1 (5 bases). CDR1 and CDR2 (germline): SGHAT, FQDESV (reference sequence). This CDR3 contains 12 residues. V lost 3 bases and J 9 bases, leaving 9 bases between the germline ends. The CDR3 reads CASSLGHSEQFF. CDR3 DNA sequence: TGTGCCAGCAGCTTGGGGCACAGTGAGCAGTTCTTC.

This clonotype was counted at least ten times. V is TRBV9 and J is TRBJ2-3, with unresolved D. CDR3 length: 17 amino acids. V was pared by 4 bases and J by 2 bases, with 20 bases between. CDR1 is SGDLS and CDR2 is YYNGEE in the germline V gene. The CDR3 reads CASSPRYSSFITDTQYF. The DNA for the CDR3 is TGTGCCAGCAGCCCCCGGTACAGTTCCTTCATCACAGATACGCAGTATTTT.

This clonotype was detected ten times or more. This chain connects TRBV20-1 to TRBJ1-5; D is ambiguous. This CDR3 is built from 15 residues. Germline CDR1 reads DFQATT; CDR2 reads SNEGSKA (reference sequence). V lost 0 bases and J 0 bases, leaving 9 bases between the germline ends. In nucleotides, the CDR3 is TGCAGTGCTAGAGAAATCCCCCTTAGCAATCAGCCCCAGCATTTT. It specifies CSAREIPLSNQPQHF.

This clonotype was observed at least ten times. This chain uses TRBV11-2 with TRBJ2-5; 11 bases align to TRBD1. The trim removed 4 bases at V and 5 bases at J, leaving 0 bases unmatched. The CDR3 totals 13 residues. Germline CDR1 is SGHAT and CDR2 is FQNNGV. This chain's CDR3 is CASSWDRGETQYF. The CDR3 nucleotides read TGTGCCAGCAGCTGGGACAGGGGGGAGACCCAGTACTTC.

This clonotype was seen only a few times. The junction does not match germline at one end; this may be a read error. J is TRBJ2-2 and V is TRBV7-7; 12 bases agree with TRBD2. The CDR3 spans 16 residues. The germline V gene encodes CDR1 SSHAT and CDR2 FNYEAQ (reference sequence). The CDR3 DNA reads TGTGCTAGCAGCTCCTTAACTAGCGGGAGGACCGGGGAGCTGTTTTTT. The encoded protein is CASSSLTSGRTGELFF.

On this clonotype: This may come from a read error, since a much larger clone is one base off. The CDR3 here is CVSSQVLGPEQYF. CDR3 sequence (DNA): TGTGTCAGCAGCCAAGTTCTAGGGCCCGAGCAGTACTTC. V and J are TRBV4-2 and TRBJ2-7; D remains ambiguous. The CDR3 is 13 residues long. Germline values: CDR1 LGHNA, CDR2 YNFKEQ.

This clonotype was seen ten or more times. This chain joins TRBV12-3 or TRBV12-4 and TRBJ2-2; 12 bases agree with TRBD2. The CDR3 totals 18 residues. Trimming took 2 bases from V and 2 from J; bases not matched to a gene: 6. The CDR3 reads CASSLSLAGGTNTGELFF. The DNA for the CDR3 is TGTGCCAGCAGTTTATCCCTAGCGGGAGGGACCAACACCGGGGAGCTGTTTTTT.

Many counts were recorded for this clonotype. The CDR3 DNA reads as TGTGCCAGCAGCCCCGGCATATACTATGGCTACACCTTC. As protein: CASSPGIYYGYTF. J is TRBJ1-2 and V is TRBV7-9, with unresolved D. CDR1 SEHNR and CDR2 FQNEAQ come from the germline V gene (reference sequence). V lost 5 bases and J lost 3, with 10 bases in between. CDR3 size: 13 residues.

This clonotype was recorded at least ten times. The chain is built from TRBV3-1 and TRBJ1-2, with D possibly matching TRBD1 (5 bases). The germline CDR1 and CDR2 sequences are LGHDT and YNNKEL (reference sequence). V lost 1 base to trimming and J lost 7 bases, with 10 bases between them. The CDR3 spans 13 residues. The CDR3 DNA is TGTGCCAGCAGCCAAGTAGTTGACAGTGGCTACACCTTC. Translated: CASSQVVDSGYTF.

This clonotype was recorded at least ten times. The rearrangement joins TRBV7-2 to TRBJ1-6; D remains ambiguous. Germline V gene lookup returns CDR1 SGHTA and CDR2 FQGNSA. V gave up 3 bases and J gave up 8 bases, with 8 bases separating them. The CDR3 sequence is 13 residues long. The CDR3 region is CASSLDLDSPLHF. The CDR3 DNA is TGTGCCAGCAGCTTGGATTTGGATTCACCCCTCCACTTT.

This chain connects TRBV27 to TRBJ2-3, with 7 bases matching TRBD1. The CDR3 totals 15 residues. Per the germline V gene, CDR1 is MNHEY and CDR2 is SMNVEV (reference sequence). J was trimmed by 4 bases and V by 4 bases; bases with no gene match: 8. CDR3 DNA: TGTGCCAGCAGTTCCGACAGGGAAGGGGCAGATACGCAGTATTTT. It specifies CASSSDREGADTQYF.

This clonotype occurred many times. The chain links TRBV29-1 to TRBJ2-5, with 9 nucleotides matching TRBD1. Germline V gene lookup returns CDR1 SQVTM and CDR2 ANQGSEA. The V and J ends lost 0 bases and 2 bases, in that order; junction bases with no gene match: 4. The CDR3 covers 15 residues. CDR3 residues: CSVEDGQGRQETQYF. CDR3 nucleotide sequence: TGCAGCGTTGAAGATGGACAGGGGAGGCAAGAGACCCAGTACTTC.

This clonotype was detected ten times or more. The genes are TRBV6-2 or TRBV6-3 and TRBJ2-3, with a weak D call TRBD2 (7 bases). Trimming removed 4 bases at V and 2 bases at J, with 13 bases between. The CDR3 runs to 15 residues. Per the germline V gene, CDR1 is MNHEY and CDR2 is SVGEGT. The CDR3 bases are TGTGCCAGCAGTTGGGCGGGGGCCTTCACAGATACGCAGTATTTT. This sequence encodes CASSWAGAFTDTQYF.

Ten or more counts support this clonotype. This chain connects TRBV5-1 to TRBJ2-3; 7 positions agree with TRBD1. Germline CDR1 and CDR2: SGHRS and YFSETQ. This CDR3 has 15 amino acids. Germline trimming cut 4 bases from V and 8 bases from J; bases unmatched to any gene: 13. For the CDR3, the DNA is TGCGCCAGCAGCATCGGACAGGCACTTAGGGTTACGCAGTATTTT. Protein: CASSIGQALRVTQYF.

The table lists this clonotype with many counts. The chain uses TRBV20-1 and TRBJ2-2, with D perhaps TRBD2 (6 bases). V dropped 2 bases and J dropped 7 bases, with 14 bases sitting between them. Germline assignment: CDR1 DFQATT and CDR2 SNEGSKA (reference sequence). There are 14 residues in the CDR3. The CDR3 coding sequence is TGCAGTGCTAGAAGCTCCGGGGAGGTCGGGGAGCTGTTTTTT. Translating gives CSARSSGEVGELFF.

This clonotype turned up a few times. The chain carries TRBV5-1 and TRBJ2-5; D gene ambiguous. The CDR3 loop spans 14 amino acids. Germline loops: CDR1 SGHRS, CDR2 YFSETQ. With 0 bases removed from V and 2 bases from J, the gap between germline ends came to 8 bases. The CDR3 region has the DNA TGCGCCAGCAGCTTGGAAGGCAGACAAGAGACCCAGTACTTC. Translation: CASSLEGRQETQYF.

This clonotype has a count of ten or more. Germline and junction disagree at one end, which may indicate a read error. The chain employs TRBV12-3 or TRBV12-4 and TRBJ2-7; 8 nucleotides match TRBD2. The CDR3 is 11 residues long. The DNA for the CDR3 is TGTGCCAGCAGTTTGGGTAGCGGGGTATTCTTC. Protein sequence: CASSLGSGVFF.

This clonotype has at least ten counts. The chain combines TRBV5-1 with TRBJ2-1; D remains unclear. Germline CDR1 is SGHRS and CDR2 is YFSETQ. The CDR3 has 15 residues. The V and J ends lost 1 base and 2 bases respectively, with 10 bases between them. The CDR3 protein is CASSLWQSTYNEQFF. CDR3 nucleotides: TGCGCCAGCAGCTTGTGGCAAAGTACCTACAATGAGCAGTTCTTC.

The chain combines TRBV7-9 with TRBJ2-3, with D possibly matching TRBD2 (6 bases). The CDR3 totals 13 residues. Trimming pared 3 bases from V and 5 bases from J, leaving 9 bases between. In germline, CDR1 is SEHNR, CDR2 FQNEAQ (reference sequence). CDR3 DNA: TGTGCCAGCAGCTTGACGGGAGTAGATACGCAGTATTTT. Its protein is CASSLTGVDTQYF.

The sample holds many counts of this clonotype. The CDR3 DNA reads as TGTGCCAGCAGCACCGTCCGTTACAGGGTCCATAGCAATCAGCCCCAGCATTTT. It specifies CASSTVRYRVHSNQPQHF. The chain is built from TRBV6-2 or TRBV6-3 and TRBJ1-5; possibly TRBD1 for D (6 bases). The CDR3 consists of 18 residues. CDR1 and CDR2 (germline): MNHEY, SVGEGT. The ends were cut back, 6 bases at V and 0 bases at J, with 21 bases in the middle.

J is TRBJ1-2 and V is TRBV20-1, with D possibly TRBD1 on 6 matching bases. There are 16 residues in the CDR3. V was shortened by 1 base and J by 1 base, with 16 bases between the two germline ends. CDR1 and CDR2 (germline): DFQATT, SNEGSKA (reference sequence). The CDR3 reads CSARGGPRGINYGYTF. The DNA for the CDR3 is TGCAGTGCTAGAGGGGGACCTAGGGGGATTAACTATGGCTACACCTTC.

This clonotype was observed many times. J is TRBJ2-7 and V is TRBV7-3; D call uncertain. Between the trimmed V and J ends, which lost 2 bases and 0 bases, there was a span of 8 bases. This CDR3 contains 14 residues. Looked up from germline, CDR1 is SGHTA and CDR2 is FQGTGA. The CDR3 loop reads CASSLVGPSYEQYF. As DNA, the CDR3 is TGTGCCAGCAGCTTAGTAGGTCCCTCCTACGAGCAGTACTTC.

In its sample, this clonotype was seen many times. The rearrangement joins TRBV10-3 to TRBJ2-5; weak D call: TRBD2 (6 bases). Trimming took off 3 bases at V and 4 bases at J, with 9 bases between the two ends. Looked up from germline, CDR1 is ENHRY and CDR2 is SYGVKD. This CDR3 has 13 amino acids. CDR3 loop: CAISEAAGETQYF. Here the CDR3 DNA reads TGTGCCATCAGTGAAGCAGCGGGAGAGACCCAGTACTTC.

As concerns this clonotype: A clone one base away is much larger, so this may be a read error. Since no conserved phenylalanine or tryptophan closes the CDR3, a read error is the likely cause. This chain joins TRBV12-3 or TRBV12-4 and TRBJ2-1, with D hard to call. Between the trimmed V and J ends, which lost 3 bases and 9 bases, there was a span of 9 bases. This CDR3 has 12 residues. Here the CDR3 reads CASSLVAGEQFI. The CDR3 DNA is TGTGCCAGCAGTTTGGTGGCCGGTGAGCAGTTCATC.

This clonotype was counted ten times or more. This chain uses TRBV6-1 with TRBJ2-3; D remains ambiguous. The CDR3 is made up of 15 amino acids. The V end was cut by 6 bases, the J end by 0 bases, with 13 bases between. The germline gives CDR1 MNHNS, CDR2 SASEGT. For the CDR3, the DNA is TGTGCCAGCAGACACATTACCCTTAGCACAGATACGCAGTATTTT. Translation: CASRHITLSTDTQYF.